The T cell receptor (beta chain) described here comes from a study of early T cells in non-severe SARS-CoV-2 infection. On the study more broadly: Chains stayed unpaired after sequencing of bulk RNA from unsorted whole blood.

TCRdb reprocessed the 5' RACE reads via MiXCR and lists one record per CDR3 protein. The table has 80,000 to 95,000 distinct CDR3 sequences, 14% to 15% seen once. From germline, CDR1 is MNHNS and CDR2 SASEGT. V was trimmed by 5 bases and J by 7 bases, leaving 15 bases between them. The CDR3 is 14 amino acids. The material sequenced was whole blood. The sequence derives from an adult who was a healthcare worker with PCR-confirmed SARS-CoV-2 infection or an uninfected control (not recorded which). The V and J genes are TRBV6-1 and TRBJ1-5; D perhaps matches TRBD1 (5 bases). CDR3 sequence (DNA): TGTGCCAGCAGTAGTAGTCAGGGCGTGCAGCCCCAGCATTTT. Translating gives CASSSSQGVQPQHF.